These 8 T cell receptor beta chains came from one sample sequenced in a study of cytomegalovirus exposure and HLA in healthy donors. PCR amplification relied on 60 Vbeta primers (plus 13 Jbeta primers). Measured with immunoSEQ multiplex PCR; TCRdb has only the in-frame clones, and not every one. The sample includes about 120,000 clones, around 79% seen only once; the top ten take roughly 3.1%. Sequenced input: PBMCs. All receptors come from a woman in her 30s in good health and CMV-seropositive.

The J gene is TRBJ1-4, the V gene TRBV7-9; D gene unclear. The CDR3 has 16 amino acids. Germline CDR1 SEHNR, CDR2 FQNEAQ (reference sequence). V was trimmed by 3 bases and J by 7 bases, leaving 18 bases between them. The CDR3 is CASSLPAVGGSEKLFF. CDR3 DNA sequence: TGTGCCAGCAGCTTGCCCGCGGTTGGTGGGAGTGAAAAACTGTTTTTT.

In this sample, this clone turned up a few times. The genes are TRBV4-1 and TRBJ1-3; no firm D call. CDR1 is MGHRA and CDR2 is YSYEKL in the germline V gene. The CDR3 consists of 17 residues. V gave up 5 bases and J gave up 2 bases, with 19 bases separating them. DNA of the CDR3: TGCGCCAGCAGCTCATACCCTCGAATGGGCCCTGGAAACACCATATATTTT. It specifies CASSSYPRMGPGNTIYF.

The rearrangement joins TRBV28 to TRBJ2-1; 11 bases line up with TRBD2. Germline V gene lookup returns CDR1 MDHEN and CDR2 SYDVKM. CDR3 length: 16 amino acids. J lost 3 bases, V lost 4 bases, and 5 bases had no gene match. The CDR3 reads CASSSLSGGDYNEQFF. The CDR3 DNA reads TGTGCCAGCAGTTCCCTTAGCGGGGGGGACTACAATGAGCAGTTCTTC.

CDR3 sequence reads: CSVRTGNYGYTF. CDR3 nucleotides: TGCAGCGTTCGGACAGGGAACTATGGCTACACCTTC. V gene TRBV29-1 combines with J gene TRBJ1-2; 8 positions agree with TRBD1. The trim removed 5 bases at V and 2 bases at J, leaving 1 base unmatched. Germline assignment: CDR1 SQVTM and CDR2 ANQGSEA. This CDR3 has 12 amino acids.

The rearrangement uses TRBV27 and TRBJ2-5; 12 nucleotides align to TRBD2. This CDR3 contains 15 residues. V was pared by 5 bases and J by 9 bases, with 10 bases of the junction left unmatched. Germline V CDR1 and CDR2: MNHEY, SMNVEV (reference sequence). This CDR3 reads CASSPPGLAGGPQYF. The CDR3 DNA reads TGTGCCAGCAGTCCTCCCGGGCTAGCGGGGGGGCCCCAGTACTTC.

The genes are TRBV19 and TRBJ1-5, with 10 bases aligning to TRBD1. This CDR3 spans 18 amino acids. The J segment lost 0 bases and the V segment lost 8 bases, leaving 13 bases of the junction unmatched. Germline V gives CDR1 LNHDA, CDR2 SQIVND (reference sequence). The CDR3 region is CASARPDRGGVSNQPQHF. The CDR3 DNA follows: TGTGCCAGTGCCCGGCCGGACAGGGGGGGAGTTAGCAATCAGCCCCAGCATTTT.

V gene TRBV6-1 combines with J gene TRBJ1-3; 8 bases are shared with TRBD1. The CDR3 has 14 amino acids. The germline CDR1 and CDR2 sequences are MNHNS and SASEGT. V was clipped by 8 bases and J by 0 bases; unmatched bases: 3. The CDR3 here is CASLRGPSGNTIYF. CDR3 DNA sequence: TGTGCCAGCCTCAGGGGGCCCTCTGGAAACACCATATATTTT.

The genes are TRBV5-5 and TRBJ1-4; 8 bases fit TRBD1. Germline values: CDR1 SGHKS, CDR2 YYEKEE (reference sequence). The CDR3 has 15 amino acids. Trimming at V came to 2 bases and at J to 8 bases, leaving 8 bases not matched to a gene. The CDR3: CASSLDRGDREKLFF. DNA for the CDR3: TGTGCCAGCAGCTTAGACAGGGGAGATCGGGAAAAACTGTTTTTT.